The rows below give T cell receptor beta chains drawn from one sample of a study of OX40 agonist ivuxolimab in advanced cancers. Libraries were prepared by immunoSEQ multiplex PCR; TCRdb keeps only in-frame clonotypes and omits some of them. Of 80,000 or so clones in the sample, roughly nine tenths are singletons; the top ten hold about 2.3%. The source was CD4+ or CD8+ T cells sorted from blood, collected in a trial of the OX40 agonist ivuxolimab. These receptors were obtained from an adult with an advanced solid tumor such as melanoma, head and neck, liver or kidney cancer. CDR3s include the opening cysteine and the closing phenylalanine or tryptophan. The D gene is left open where the match is weak. Size is stated for part of the rows, as once, few or many counts, or as a class when the clone is expanded.

d_call,j_call,clone_size,v_call,cdr3_nt,cdr3_aa
NA,TRBJ2-5,once,TRBV5-4,TGTGCCAGCAGCTTGCTCGGGGTGGGAGAGACCCAGTACTTC,CASSLLGVGETQYF
NA,TRBJ1-5,NA,TRBV6-1,TGTGCCAGCAGTGGGTACAGTGCCAATCAGCCCCAGCATTTT,CASSGYSANQPQHF
NA,TRBJ2-2,NA,TRBV28,TGTGCCAGCAGTTTATGGGAACTCGACAATGGCCCCGGGGAGCTGTTTTTT,CASSLWELDNGPGELFF
NA,TRBJ2-7,once,TRBV29-1,TGCAGCGTTGTTGGGAGTGGCGCCTACGAGCAGTACTTC,CSVVGSGAYEQYF
NA,TRBJ1-2,NA,TRBV7-9,TGTGCCAGCAGCCCCCCCGGGACACCTAACTATGGCTACACCTTC,CASSPPGTPNYGYTF
TRBD1,TRBJ2-2,few,TRBV19,TGTGCCAGTAGTCCCGGCTGGGACAGAAACACCGGGGAGCTGTTTTTT,CASSPGWDRNTGELFF
NA,TRBJ1-3,NA,TRBV30,TGTGCCTGGAGTGTAGCTCACGGTGGAAACACCATATATTTT,CAWSVAHGGNTIYF
NA,TRBJ1-3,NA,TRBV7-2,TGTGCCAGCAGCTTAGCGCTTATGGGAAACACCATATATTTT,CASSLALMGNTIYF
NA,TRBJ1-2,NA,TRBV29-1,TGCAGCGTTGGGGAGGTCGCTAACTATGGCTACACCTTC,CSVGEVANYGYTF
NA,TRBJ2-5,NA,TRBV25-1,TGTGCCAGCAGAACATCTTACGGGACGACCCAGTACTTC,CASRTSYGTTQYF
NA,TRBJ2-1,NA,TRBV7-2,TGTGCCAGCAGCTTAGTTGTGGGGGGGCAAGATGAGCAGTTCTTC,CASSLVVGGQDEQFF
NA,TRBJ2-5,NA,TRBV9,TGTGCCAGCAGCGTAGGGGGAACTACCCAAGAGACCCAGTACTTC,CASSVGGTTQETQYF
TRBD1,TRBJ1-3,NA,TRBV5-1,TGCGCCAGCAGCGAAATCCAGGGGGCTGGAAACACCATATATTTT,CASSEIQGAGNTIYF
NA,TRBJ1-2,NA,TRBV5-1,TGCGCCAGCTCCCGGGGGGGGTCGACCCTGGATGGCTACACCTTC,CASSRGGSTLDGYTF
TRBD1,TRBJ1-2,few,TRBV27,TGTGCCAGCAGTTCCCCTCGTCCCGGGACAGGGCTCGGCTACACCTTC,CASSSPRPGTGLGYTF
NA,TRBJ1-1,NA,TRBV7-8,TGTGCCAGCAGTTCTATGGCCGTGAACACTGAAGCTTTCTTT,CASSSMAVNTEAFF
NA,TRBJ2-1,NA,TRBV4-1,TGCGCCAGCAGCCAAGATAGGGTTATGGGCCCAAAAAGGAATGAGCAGTTCTTC,CASSQDRVMGPKRNEQFF
NA,TRBJ1-1,once,TRBV4-2,TGTGCCAGCAGCCAAGATTACGTGGAGGACACTGAAGCTTTCTTT,CASSQDYVEDTEAFF
NA,TRBJ2-3,NA,TRBV10-2,TGCGCCAGCACGGCGGCAGATACGCAGTATTTT,CASTAADTQYF
NA,TRBJ1-2,NA,TRBV9,TGTGCCAGCAGCGCTATGGACCGTCAGAACCCCTATGGCTACACCTTC,CASSAMDRQNPYGYTF
TRBD1,TRBJ2-3,NA,TRBV7-2,TGTGCCAGCAGCGCGGACAGGGCGGGGGATACGCAGTATTTT,CASSADRAGDTQYF
NA,TRBJ1-1,NA,TRBV5-1,TGCGCCAGCAGCTTGTACGGACAGTCCAACACTGAAGCTTTCTTT,CASSLYGQSNTEAFF
NA,TRBJ2-7,NA,TRBV7-2,TGTGCCAGCAGCTTACGCCCCTACGAGCAGTACTTC,CASSLRPYEQYF
TRBD1,TRBJ2-5,NA,TRBV18,TGTGCCAGCTCACCGGGGGACAGGGGACTAGTTGGGGAGACCCAGTACTTC,CASSPGDRGLVGETQYF
NA,TRBJ2-5,NA,TRBV30,TGTGCCTGGAGCGGGCCTTACAGCGACCACCAAGAGACCCAGTACTTC,CAWSGPYSDHQETQYF
TRBD2,TRBJ2-7,NA,TRBV5-4,TGTGCCAGCAGCCCGGCAGGGTGGGGGGGGAGCTCCTACGAGCAGTACTTC,CASSPAGWGGSSYEQYF
TRBD2,TRBJ2-1,NA,TRBV14,TGTGCCAGCAGCCGCGAAGGTTTAGGTGCGTTGATCGGGAGGCGGTATGAGCAGTTCTTC,CASSREGLGALIGRRYEQFF
NA,TRBJ2-7,NA,TRBV5-1,TGCGCCAGCAGCCCTCAGCTCTTGGCAGCTTTCGACGAGCAGTACTTC,CASSPQLLAAFDEQYF
NA,TRBJ1-4,NA,TRBV7-2,TGTGCCAGCAGCTCAACAGTGGGGCGACTGTTTTTT,CASSSTVGRLFF
NA,TRBJ1-2,NA,TRBV19,TGTGCCAGTAGTCTCCCGGGAAGAAACTATGGCTACACCTTC,CASSLPGRNYGYTF
TRBD1,TRBJ2-7,NA,TRBV6-5,TGTGCCAGCAGTACCTACGGACAGGTTTCCAACGAGCAGTACTTC,CASSTYGQVSNEQYF
NA,TRBJ2-7,NA,TRBV4-2,TGTGCCAGCAGCCAAGGGGAGCGGAGCGGCTACGAGCAGTACTTC,CASSQGERSGYEQYF
NA,TRBJ1-5,NA,TRBV5-1,TGCGCCAGCAGCTATGGTAATAATCAGCCCCAGCATTTT,CASSYGNNQPQHF
NA,TRBJ1-1,NA,TRBV28,TGTGCCAGCAGTTTAAATTTCGATACAGGTCGGGTGAACACTGAAGCTTTCTTT,CASSLNFDTGRVNTEAFF
TRBD1,TRBJ1-2,NA,TRBV7-6,TGTGCCAGCAGCGCACAGGGGGCTAATGGCTACACCTTC,CASSAQGANGYTF
TRBD1,TRBJ1-3,NA,TRBV29-1,TGCAGCGTTGAGGACAGGTTGGAAGGAAACACCATATATTTT,CSVEDRLEGNTIYF
NA,TRBJ2-7,once,TRBV12-5,TGTGCTAGTGCCCCCGTGGGGTACCTCTCCTACGAGCAGTACTTC,CASAPVGYLSYEQYF
NA,TRBJ1-1,NA,TRBV5-4,TGTGCCAGCAGCTCCCGCGGGGGGATCGAAACTGAAGCTTTCTTT,CASSSRGGIETEAFF
NA,TRBJ1-1,NA,TRBV7-2,TGTGCCAGCAGGAGGGGAAAGGACACTGAAGCTTTCTTT,CASRRGKDTEAFF
NA,TRBJ1-2,few,TRBV12-5,TGTGCTAGTGGTTTGGTACAGTGGCGAAGGGGCTACACCTTC,CASGLVQWRRGYTF
NA,TRBJ2-3,NA,TRBV4-2,TGTGCCAGCAGCCGTGCCCCATCTGAGACAGATACGCAGTATTTT,CASSRAPSETDTQYF